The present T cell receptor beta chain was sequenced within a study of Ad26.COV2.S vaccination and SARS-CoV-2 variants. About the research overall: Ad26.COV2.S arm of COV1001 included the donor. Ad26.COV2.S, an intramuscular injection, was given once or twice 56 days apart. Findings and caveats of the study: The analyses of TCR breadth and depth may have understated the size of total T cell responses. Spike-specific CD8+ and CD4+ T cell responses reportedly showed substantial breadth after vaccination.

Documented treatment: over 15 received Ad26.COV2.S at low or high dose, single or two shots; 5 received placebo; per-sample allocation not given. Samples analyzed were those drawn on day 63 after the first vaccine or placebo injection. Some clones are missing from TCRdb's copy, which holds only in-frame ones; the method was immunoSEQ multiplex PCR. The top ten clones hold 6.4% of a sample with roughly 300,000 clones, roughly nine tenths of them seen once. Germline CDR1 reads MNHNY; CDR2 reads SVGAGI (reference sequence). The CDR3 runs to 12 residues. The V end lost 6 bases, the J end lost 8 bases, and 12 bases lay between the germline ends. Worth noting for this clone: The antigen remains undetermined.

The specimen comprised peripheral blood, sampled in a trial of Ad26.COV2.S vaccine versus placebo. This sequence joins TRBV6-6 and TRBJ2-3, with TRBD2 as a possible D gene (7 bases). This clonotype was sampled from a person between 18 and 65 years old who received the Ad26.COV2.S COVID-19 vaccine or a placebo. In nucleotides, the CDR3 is TGTGCCAGCAGCCAAGGGGGGGGTACGCAGTATTTT. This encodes CASSQGGGTQYF.